These T cell receptor beta chains were read from a single sample in a study of T-cell memory formation after mild COVID-19. MiXCR, applied by TCRdb to the 5' RACE reads, yields one record per CDR3 protein. Of roughly 560,000 distinct CDR3 sequences in the sample, about 20% were seen once. The sample taken for sequencing was PBMCs or a T cell subset sorted from them (not recorded which). These receptors all come from an adult woman who had mild COVID-19 (a few samples of this study predate the infection). Cell type and time point are not known. CDR3s include the opening cysteine and the closing phenylalanine or tryptophan. Fields, in order: J gene, V gene, CDR3 length, CDR3 protein.

TRBJ2-7 | TRBV7-9 | 14 | CASSSMGASYEQYF
TRBJ1-2 | TRBV5-4 | 15 | CASSPVQGAGYGYTF
TRBJ2-2 | TRBV7-6 | 14 | CASSYPGFTGELFF
TRBJ2-5 | TRBV13 | 11 | CASSAEETQYF
TRBJ1-1 | TRBV5-6 | 16 | CASSLAELLGADVAFF
TRBJ2-1 | TRBV7-6 | 14 | CASSLESTGHEQFF
TRBJ2-2 | TRBV7-2 | 15 | CASRVAGGKGGELFF
TRBJ2-5 | TRBV9 | 14 | CASSPGRRQETQYF
TRBJ2-3 | TRBV20-1 | 13 | CSAETSDTDTQYF
TRBJ2-5 | TRBV20-1 | 14 | CSARGSGLRETQYF
TRBJ1-5 | TRBV6-5 | 15 | CASRRGTGSNQPQHF
TRBJ1-1 | TRBV7-9 | 14 | CASSLVGANTEAFF
TRBJ2-1 | TRBV5-1 | 15 | CASSLAGTSGNEQFF
TRBJ2-5 | TRBV7-2 | 14 | CASSLQGTRETQYF
TRBJ1-5 | TRBV6-1 | 12 | CASSEASQPQHF
TRBJ1-6 | TRBV5-1 | 17 | CASSLEAGGELNSPLHF
TRBJ2-7 | TRBV5-1 | 13 | CASSLSWVGEQYF
TRBJ2-7 | TRBV7-9 | 12 | CASSHQSYEQYF
TRBJ2-3 | TRBV11-2 | 15 | CASSLVTGTTDTQYF
TRBJ2-2 | TRBV2 | 13 | CASRAGETGELFF
TRBJ2-7 | TRBV15 | 12 | CATSRGNREQYF
TRBJ2-3 | TRBV10-3 | 20 | CAISEGAKRVPGGFPDTQYF
TRBJ2-4 | TRBV29-1 | 12 | CSAKLAKNIQYF